This T cell receptor beta chain was sequenced for a study of T cell repertoires in cytomegalovirus infection. Turning to the study itself: A matching HLA type, together with CMV infection, was signaled by public TCR beta signatures. Study conclusions and caveats: HLA-C-restricted CMV-specific TCR beta clonotypes were dominant in the ex vivo response. Frequencies of public TCR beta families were cumulated, and this identified carriers of CMV plus the relevant HLA.

Many counts were recorded for this clonotype. What it recognizes is unknown. TCRdb fed the reads into MiXCR, producing one record per CDR3 protein. Here the sample spans approximately 280,000 distinct CDR3 sequences, 22% being singletons. The sample in question was cultured PBMCs, obtained from culture after CMV antigen stimulation. This receptor was identified in a human donor in good health (CMV status not recorded). Some clones in this sample may be carry-over from other donors' samples.

CDR3 DNA: TGTGCCAGCAGGCCCCGGGACTACGACTACAATGAGCAGTTCTTC. It specifies CASRPRDYDYNEQFF. This chain connects TRBV6-2 or TRBV6-3 to TRBJ2-1, with 7 bases matching TRBD2. Germline CDR1 is MNHEY and CDR2 is SVGEGT. The CDR3 has 15 amino acids. J was trimmed by 3 bases and V by 6 bases; bases with no gene match: 8.